This T cell receptor beta chain comes out of a study of CD8+ T cells in alopecia areata. RNA extraction was followed by reverse transcription into cDNA, which acted as the sequencing template. Repertoires were generated with immunoSEQ multiplex PCR, while TCRdb's copy carries only in-frame clones and drops some. The sample has roughly 250,000 clones, 60% seen once. The CDR3 is made up of 16 amino acids. Trimming shortened V by 1 base and J by 6 bases, and 13 bases separated the two germline ends. Germline V gives CDR1 MNHEY, CDR2 SVGAGI. The sample's treatment: oral pan-JAK inhibitor, 5-10 mg twice daily.

This sequence was found in a human donor with alopecia areata. The V call is TRBV6-5, the J call TRBJ1-6; D might be TRBD1 (5 bases). Sample: CD4+ T cells sorted from blood, taken at week 52, from a patient treated with tofacitinib. The CDR3 here is CASSYFSTGGNSPLHF. In nucleotides, the CDR3 is TGTGCCAGCAGTTACTTTTCGACTGGGGGTAATTCACCCCTCCACTTT.